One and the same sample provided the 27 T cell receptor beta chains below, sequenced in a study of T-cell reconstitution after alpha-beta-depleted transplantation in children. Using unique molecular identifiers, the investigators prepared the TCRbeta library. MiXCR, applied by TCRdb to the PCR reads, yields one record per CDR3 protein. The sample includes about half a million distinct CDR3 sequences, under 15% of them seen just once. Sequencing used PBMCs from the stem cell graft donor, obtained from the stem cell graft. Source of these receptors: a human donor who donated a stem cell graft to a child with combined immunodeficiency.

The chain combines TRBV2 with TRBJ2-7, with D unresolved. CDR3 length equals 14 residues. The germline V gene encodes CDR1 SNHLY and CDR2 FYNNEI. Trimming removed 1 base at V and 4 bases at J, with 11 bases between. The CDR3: CASSEGSGGYEQYF. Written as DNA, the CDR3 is TGTGCCAGCAGTGAAGGTTCGGGTGGGTACGAGCAGTACTTC.

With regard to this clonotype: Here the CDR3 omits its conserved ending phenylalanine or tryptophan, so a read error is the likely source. The CDR3 nucleotides read TGTGCCAGCAGTTTAGCGCTAAATCAGCCCCAGCATTGT. Its translation: CASSLALNQPQHC. V gene TRBV12-3 or TRBV12-4 combines with J gene TRBJ1-5; no clear D. Deletions cut 0 bases from V and 4 bases from J, with 4 bases between. CDR3 length equals 13 residues.

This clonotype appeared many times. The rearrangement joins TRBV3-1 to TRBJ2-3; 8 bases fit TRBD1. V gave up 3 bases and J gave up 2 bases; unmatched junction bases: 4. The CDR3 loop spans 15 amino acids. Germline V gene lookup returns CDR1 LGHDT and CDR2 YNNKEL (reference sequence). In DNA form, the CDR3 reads TGTGCCAGCAGCCAGGGGACAGGCGACACAGATACGCAGTATTTT. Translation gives CASSQGTGDTDTQYF.

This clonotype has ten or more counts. CDR3 coding DNA: TGTGCCAGCAGCCATGGGGCCCTCTCTGGGGCCAACGTCCTGACTTTC. It translates to CASSHGALSGANVLTF. This chain links TRBV4-2 with TRBJ2-6, with D tentatively TRBD1 (5 bases). The CDR3 is 16 amino acids. V lost 3 bases, J lost 0 bases, and 9 bases lay in between. The V gene's germline CDR1 is LGHNA and CDR2 YNFKEQ.

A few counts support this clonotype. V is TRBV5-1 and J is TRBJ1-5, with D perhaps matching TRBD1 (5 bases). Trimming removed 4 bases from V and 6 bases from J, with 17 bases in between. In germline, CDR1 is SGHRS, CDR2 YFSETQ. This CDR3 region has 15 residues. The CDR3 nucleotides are TGCGCCAGCAGCCCTGGCGAGGGGACTGGTCAGCCCCAGCATTTT. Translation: CASSPGEGTGQPQHF. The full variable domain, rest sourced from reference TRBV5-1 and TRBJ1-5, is KAGVTQTPRYLIKTRGQQVTLSCSPISGHRSVSWYQQTPGQGLQFLFEYFSETQRNKGNFPGRFSGRQFSNSRSEMNVSTLELGDSALYLCASSPGEGTGQPQHFGDGTRLSIL.

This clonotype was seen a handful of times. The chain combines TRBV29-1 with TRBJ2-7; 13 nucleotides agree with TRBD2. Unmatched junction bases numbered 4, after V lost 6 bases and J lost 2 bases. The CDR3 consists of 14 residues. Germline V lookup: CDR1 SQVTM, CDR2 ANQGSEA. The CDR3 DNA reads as TGCAGCGTGAGACTAGCGGGAGGACCCTACGAGCAGTACTTC. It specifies CSVRLAGGPYEQYF.

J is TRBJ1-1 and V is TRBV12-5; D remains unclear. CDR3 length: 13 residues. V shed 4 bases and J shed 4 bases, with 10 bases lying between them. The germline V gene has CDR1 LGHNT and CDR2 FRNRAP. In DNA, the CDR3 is TGTGCTAGTGGTTCGGAGGTGGGCACTGAAGCTTTCTTT. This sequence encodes CASGSEVGTEAFF.

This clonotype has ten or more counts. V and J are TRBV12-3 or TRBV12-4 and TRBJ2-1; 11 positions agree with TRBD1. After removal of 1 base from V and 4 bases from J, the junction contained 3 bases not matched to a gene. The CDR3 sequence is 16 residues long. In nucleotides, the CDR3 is TGTGCCAGCAGTTTAGTAGGACAGGGGGCTTACAATGAGCAGTTCTTC. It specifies CASSLVGQGAYNEQFF.

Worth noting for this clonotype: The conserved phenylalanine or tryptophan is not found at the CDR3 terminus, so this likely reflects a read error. Here the CDR3 DNA reads TGCGCCAGCAGTTTATACAGGGGGGAGACTAATGAAAAACTGTTTTAT. Translating gives CASSLYRGETNEKLFY. This chain joins TRBV4-3 and TRBJ1-4, with 8 bases fitting TRBD1. V lost 6 bases, J lost 2 bases, and 8 bases stayed unmatched. CDR1 and CDR2 from the germline V gene are LGHNA and YSLEER. The CDR3 spans 16 residues.

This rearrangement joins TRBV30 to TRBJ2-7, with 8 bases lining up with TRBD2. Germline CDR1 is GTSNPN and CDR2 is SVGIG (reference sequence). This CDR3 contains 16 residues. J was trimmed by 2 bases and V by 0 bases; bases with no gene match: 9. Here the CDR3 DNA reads TGTGCCTGGAGTGTAATAGCGGGGCGCTATCCCTACGAGCAGTACTTC. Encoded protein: CAWSVIAGRYPYEQYF. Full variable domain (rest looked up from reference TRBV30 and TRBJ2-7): SQTIHQWPATLVQPVGSPLSLECTVEGTSNPNLYWYRQAAGRGLQLLFYSVGIGQISSEVPQNLSASRPQDRQFILSSKKLLLSDSGFYLCAWSVIAGRYPYEQYFGPGTRLTVT.

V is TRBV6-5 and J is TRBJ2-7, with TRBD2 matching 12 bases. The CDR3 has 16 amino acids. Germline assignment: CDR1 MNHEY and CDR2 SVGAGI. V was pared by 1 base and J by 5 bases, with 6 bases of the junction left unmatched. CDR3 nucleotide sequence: TGTGCCAGCAGTTACTTGACTAGCGGGAGTGGCCACGAGCAGTACTTC. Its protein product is CASSYLTSGSGHEQYF.

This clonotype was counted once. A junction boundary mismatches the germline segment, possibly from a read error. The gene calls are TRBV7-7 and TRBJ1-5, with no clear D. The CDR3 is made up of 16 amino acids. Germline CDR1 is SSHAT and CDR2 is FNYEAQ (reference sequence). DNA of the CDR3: TGTGCTAGCAGCCCCTGGCACGACGATAGCAATCAGCCCCAGCATTTT. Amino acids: CASSPWHDDSNQPQHF.

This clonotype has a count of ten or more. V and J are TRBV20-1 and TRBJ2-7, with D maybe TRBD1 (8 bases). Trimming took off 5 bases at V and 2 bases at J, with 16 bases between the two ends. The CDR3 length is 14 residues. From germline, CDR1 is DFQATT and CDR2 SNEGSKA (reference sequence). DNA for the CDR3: TGCAGTGCTTACAGGGGGGGTAGTACCTACGAGCAGTACTTC. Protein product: CSAYRGGSTYEQYF.

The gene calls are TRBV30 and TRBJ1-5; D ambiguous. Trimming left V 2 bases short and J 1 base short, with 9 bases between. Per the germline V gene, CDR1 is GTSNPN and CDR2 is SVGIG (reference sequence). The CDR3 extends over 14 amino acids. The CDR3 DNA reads TGTGCCTGGAGTCTGGGCAGGAGCAATCAGCCCCAGCATTTT. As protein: CAWSLGRSNQPQHF.

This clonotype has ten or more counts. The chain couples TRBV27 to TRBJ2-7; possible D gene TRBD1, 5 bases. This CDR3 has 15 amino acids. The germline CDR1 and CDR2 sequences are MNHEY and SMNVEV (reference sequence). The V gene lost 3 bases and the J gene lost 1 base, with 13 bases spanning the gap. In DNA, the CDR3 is TGTGCCAGCAGTTTCCCAATTGACAGATCCTACGAGCAGTACTTC. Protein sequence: CASSFPIDRSYEQYF.

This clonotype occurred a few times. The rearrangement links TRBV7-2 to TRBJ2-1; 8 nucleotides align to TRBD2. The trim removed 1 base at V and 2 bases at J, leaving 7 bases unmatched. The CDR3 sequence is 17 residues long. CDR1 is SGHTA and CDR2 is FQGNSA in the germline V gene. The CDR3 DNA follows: TGTGCCAGCAGCTTAGGTCCTAGCGGGTCAACCTACAATGAGCAGTTCTTC. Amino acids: CASSLGPSGSTYNEQFF.

The CDR3, as DNA: TGTGCCAGCGTGGGAATGACCGGAGGCTACACCTTC. Its translation is CASVGMTGGYTF. This chain links TRBV6-6 with TRBJ1-2; D uncertain. Germline V CDR1 and CDR2: MNHNY, SVGAGI (reference sequence). This CDR3 has 12 amino acids. V shed 8 bases and J shed 8 bases, with 15 bases lying between them.

The CDR3 DNA follows: TGTGCCAGCAGTGAAGGGCTAGCCGGAAACATTCAGTACTTC. Translated, it gives CASSEGLAGNIQYF. The rearrangement links TRBV6-1 to TRBJ2-4, with D possibly TRBD2 on 5 matching bases. Germline values: CDR1 MNHNS, CDR2 SASEGT. Between the trimmed V and J ends, which lost 1 base and 6 bases, there was a span of 10 bases. This CDR3 has 14 amino acids.

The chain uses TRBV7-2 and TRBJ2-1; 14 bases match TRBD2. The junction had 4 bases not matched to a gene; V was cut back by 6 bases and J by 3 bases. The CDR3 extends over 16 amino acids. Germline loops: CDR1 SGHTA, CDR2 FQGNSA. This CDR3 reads CASSTGTSGGYNEQFF. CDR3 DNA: TGTGCCAGCAGTACCGGGACTAGCGGGGGCTACAATGAGCAGTTCTTC.

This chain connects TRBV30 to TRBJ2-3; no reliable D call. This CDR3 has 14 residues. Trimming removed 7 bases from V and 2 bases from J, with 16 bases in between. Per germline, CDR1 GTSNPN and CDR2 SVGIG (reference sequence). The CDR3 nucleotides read TGTGCCTCCCAGGCGGCAGTGGCCACAGATACGCAGTATTTT. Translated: CASQAAVATDTQYF.

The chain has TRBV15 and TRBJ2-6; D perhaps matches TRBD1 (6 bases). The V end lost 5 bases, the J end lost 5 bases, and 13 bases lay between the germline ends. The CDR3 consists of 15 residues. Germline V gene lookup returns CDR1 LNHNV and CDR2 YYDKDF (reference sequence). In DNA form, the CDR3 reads TGTGCCACCAGCTCGGACAGCCGCTGGGCCAACGTCCTGACTTTC. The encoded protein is CATSSDSRWANVLTF.

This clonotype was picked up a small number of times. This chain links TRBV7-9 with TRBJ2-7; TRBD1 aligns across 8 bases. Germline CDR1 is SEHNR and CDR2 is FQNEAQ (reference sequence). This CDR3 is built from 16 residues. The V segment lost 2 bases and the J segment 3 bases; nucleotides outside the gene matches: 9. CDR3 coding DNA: TGTGCCAGCAGCTTACCTCAGGGGGCGAACCACTACGAGCAGTACTTC. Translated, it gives CASSLPQGANHYEQYF.

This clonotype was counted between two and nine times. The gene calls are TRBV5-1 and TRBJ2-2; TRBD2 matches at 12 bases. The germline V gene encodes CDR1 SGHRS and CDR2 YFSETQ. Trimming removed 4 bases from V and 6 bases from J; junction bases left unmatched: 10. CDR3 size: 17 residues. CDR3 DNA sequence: TGCGCCAGCAGCCCCCAAACCGCTAGCGGGGGGGCCGGGGAGCTGTTTTTT. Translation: CASSPQTASGGAGELFF.

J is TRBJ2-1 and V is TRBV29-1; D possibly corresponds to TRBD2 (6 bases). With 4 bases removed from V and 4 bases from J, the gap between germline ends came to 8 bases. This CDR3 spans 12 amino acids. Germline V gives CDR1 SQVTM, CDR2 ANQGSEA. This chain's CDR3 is CSVAGRYNEQFF. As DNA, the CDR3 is TGCAGCGTTGCCGGGAGATACAATGAGCAGTTCTTC.

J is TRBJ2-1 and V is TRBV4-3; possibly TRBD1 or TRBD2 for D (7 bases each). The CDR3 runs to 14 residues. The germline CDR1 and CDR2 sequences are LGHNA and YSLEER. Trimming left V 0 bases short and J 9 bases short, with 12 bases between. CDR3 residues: CASSQDQGGGEQFF. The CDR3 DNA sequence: TGCGCCAGCAGCCAAGATCAGGGGGGGGGTGAGCAGTTCTTC.

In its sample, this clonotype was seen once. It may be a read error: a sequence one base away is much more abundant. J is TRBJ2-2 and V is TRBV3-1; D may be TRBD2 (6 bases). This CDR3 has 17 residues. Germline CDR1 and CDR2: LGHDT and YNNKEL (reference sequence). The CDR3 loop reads CASCQEAPRDADRELFF. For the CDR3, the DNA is TGTGCCAGCTGCCAAGAAGCACCGCGGGACGCCGACAGGGAGCTGTTTTTT.

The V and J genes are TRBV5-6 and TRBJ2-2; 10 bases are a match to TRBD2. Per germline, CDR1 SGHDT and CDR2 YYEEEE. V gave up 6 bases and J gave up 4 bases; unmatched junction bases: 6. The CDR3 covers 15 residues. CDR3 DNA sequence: TGTGCCAGCATCGGACTAGCGGAGACCACCGGGGAGCTGTTTTTT. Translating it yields CASIGLAETTGELFF.